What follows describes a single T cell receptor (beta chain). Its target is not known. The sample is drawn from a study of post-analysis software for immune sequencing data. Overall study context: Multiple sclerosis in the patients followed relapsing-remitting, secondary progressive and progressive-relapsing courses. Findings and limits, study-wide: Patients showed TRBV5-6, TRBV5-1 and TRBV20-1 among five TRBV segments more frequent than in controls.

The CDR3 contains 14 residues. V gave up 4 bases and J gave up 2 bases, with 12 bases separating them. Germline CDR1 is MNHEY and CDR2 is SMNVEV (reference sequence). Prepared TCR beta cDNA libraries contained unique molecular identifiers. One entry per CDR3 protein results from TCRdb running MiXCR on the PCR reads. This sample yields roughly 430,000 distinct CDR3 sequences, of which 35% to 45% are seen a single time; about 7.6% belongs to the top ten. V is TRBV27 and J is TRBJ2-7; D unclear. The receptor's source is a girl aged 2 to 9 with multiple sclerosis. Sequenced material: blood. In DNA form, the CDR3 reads TGTGCCAGCAGTTCGCAGACGCGCGCCTACGAGCAGTACTTC. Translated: CASSSQTRAYEQYF.